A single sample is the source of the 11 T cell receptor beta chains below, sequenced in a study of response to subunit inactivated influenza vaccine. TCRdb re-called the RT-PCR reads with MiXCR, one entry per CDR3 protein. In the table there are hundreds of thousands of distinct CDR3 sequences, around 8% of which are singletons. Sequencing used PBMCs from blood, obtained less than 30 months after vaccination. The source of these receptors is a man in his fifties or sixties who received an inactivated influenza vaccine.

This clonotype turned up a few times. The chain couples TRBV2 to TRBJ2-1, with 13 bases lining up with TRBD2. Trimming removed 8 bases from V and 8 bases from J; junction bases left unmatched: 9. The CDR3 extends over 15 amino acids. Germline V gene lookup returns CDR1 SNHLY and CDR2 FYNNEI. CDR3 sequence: CASRLLAGGGDEQFF. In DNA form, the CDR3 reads TGTGCCAGCCGCTTACTAGCGGGAGGGGGCGATGAGCAGTTCTTC.

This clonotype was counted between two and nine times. As DNA, the CDR3 is TGCAGTGCTGGGACTAGCGGCCTAGGGGATACGCAGTATTTT. Amino acids: CSAGTSGLGDTQYF. This chain joins TRBV20-1 and TRBJ2-3, with 11 bases that match TRBD2. J was trimmed by 6 bases and V by 5 bases; bases with no gene match: 7. Germline values: CDR1 DFQATT, CDR2 SNEGSKA (reference sequence). The CDR3 loop spans 14 amino acids.

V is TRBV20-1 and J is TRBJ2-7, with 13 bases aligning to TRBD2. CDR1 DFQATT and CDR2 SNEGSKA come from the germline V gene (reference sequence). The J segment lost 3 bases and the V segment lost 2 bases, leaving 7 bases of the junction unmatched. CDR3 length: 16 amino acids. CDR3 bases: TGCAGTGCTAGAAACACTAGCGGGGGGGCCTACTACGAGCAGTACTTC. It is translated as CSARNTSGGAYYEQYF.

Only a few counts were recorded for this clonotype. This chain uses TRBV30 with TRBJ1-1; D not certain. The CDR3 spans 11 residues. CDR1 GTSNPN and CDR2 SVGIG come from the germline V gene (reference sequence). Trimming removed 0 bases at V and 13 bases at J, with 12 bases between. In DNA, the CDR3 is TGTGCCTGGAGTGTTCCATCAGTTATTTTCTTT. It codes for CAWSVPSVIFF.

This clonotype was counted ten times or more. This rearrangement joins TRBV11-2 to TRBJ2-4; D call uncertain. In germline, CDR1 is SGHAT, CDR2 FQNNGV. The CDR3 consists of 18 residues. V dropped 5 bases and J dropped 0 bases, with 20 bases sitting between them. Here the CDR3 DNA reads TGTGCCAGCAGCGCTAATGTCAGGTGGTCCCTAGCCAAAAACATTCAGTACTTC. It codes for CASSANVRWSLAKNIQYF.

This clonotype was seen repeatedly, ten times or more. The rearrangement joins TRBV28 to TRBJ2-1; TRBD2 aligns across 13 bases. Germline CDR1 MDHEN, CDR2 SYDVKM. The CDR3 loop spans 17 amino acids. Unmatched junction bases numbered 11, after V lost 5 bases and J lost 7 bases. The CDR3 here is CASSIGLAGDWGNEQFF. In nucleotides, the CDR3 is TGTGCCAGCAGTATAGGACTAGCGGGAGACTGGGGTAATGAGCAGTTCTTC.

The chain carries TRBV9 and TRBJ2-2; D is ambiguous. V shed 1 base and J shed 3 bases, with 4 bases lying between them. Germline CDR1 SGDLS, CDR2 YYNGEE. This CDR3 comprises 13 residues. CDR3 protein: CASSVTHTGELFF. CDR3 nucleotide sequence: TGTGCCAGCAGCGTAACCCACACCGGGGAGCTGTTTTTT.

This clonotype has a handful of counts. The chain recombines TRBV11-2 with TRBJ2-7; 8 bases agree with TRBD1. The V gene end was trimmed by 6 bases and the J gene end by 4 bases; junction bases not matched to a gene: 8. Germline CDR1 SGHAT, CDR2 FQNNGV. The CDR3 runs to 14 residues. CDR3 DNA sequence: TGTGCCAGCAGGAGAAGGACAGGGCCTTACGAGCAGTACTTC. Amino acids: CASRRRTGPYEQYF.

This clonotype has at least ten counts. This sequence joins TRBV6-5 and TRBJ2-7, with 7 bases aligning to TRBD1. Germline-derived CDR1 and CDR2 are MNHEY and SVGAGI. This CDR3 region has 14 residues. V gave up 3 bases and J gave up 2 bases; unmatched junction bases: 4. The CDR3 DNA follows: TGTGCCAGCAGTTATGGGACAGCGACCTACGAGCAGTACTTC. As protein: CASSYGTATYEQYF.

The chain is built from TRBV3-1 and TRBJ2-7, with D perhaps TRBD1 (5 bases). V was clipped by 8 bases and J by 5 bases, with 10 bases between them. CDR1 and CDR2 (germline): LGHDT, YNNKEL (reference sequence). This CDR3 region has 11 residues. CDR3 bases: TGTGCCAGCGAAGGGGTCGACGAGCAGTACTTC. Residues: CASEGVDEQYF.

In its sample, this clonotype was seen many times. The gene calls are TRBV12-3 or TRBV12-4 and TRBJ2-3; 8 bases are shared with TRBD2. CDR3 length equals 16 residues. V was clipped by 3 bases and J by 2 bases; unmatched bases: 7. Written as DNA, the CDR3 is TGTGCCAGCAGTTTTTGGCTAGCGGGTTTCACAGATACGCAGTATTTT. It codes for CASSFWLAGFTDTQYF.